This TCR beta chain emerged from a study of shared clonotypes between healthy human individuals. This table comes from immunoSEQ multiplex PCR, and its TCRdb copy is limited to in-frame clones, with some not included. The sample contains some 2,500,000 clones, more than 85% of which appear only once. Study conclusions and caveats: Even with large depth, rarefaction showed that sorted-subset sequencing was incomplete.

Regarding this clone: Its target is not known.

Looked up from germline, CDR1 is MDHEN and CDR2 is SYDVKM. Trimming took 7 bases from V and 4 from J, leaving 11 bases between them. CDR3 length: 12 residues. The chain combines TRBV28 with TRBJ2-7, with TRBD1 as a possible D gene (5 bases). The sequence came from a man between 18 and 35 years old in good health. Some clones in this sample may be carry-over from other donors' samples. Sequenced: naive CD4+ T cells from PBMCs. Indicated subset: CD45RA+ positively selected. This CDR3 reads CASKGRVYEQYF. The CDR3 nucleotides are TGTGCCAGCAAGGGCAGGGTTTACGAGCAGTACTTC.